What follows is one T cell receptor (beta chain) and its context. What antigen it recognizes has not been identified. No much larger clone is present one base from it, and per-base qualities are unavailable. The sample comes from a study of cytomegalovirus exposure and HLA in healthy donors (TCRdb year 2017). Study-level background: According to an earlier analysis of 587 of the donors, some 180 million T cells yielded over 100 million unique TCR beta sequences and 276 Gb of sequence data. Roughly 300 gigabases of sequencing data and 80 million or so unique TCR sequences were included in an early release covering several hundred HLA-typed donors. Of the 300 to 500 genotyped donors, 65% to 90% were placed in the genetic ancestry cluster associated with self-reported Caucasian donors. The study aimed to test whether signatures of past pathogen exposure could be identified by cataloging public T cell receptors. The study profiled the T cell repertoires of approximately 700 subjects by immunosequencing and related them to cytomegalovirus serostatus. In addition to the first cohort of approximately 650 subjects, a separate validation cohort of around 110 different subjects was used. To predict cytomegalovirus infection status, the study brought together high-throughput TCR immunosequencing, statistical association of individual TCRs with disease status, and machine learning. A later analysis re-examined previously published TCR beta repertoires from 500 to 700 donors and added high-resolution HLA genotyping to investigate patterns of TCR occurrence. In the later analysis, no new phenotypic data were used to find candidate immune exposures; instead, reliance was placed on TCR beta sequences and their occurrence across donors. In an earlier analysis of 587 of the donors, high-throughput TCR beta sequencing was used to judge whether each TCR beta V gene segment behaved as functional or pseudogenic. Donor age, sex, ethnicity and CMV serostatus were compiled together with the repertoire data. A later genetic analysis used genome-wide SNP genotypes for about three fifths of the 666 donors, treating that subset as a discovery cohort. Every repertoire in the discovery cohort had been generated on one and the same sequencing platform. Class I and class II HLA loci were covered by the typing at four-digit resolution. Typing coverage differed by locus: A, B, C, DRB1 and DQB1 were typed in roughly 620-630 donors, DQA1 in about 510, DPA1 in around 580, and DPB1 in approximately 450. Roughly 5 DR-DQ haplotypes were treated as single units for association and clustering because of strong linkage in the cohort. On average, about 240,000 unique TCR beta nucleotide sequences were sequenced per donor among some 420 genotyped donors of the cohort, with roughly 19% of those sequences being non-productive. The paper's findings and limits, for the study overall: The cohort was sequenced for TCR beta chains only, and without alpha or paired-chain data the features that could be detected were limited. When HLA alleles, especially DR and DQ, strongly co-occurred, TCR associations were difficult to assign to individual alleles. Linkage disequilibrium might explain the correlated functional status among segregating V segments, but an unknown experimental factor could not be excluded. Immune exposure information for the cohort was limited to CMV serostatus. The sequencing pipeline was judged likely to have produced a cluster of highly shared sequence variants as a technical artifact. A further reported finding was that TCR beta sequences accurately predicted the HLA-A and HLA-B alleles for most subjects in the first cohort. In an earlier analysis of approximately 600 of the donors, most TCR beta V segments were observed in productive rearrangements about 87% or about 30% of the time, broadly matching IMGT annotations. Most TCR sequences were observed very rarely across donors, whereas some public TCRs were present in many individuals. The presence/absence analyses assumed that sequencing depth was roughly uniform across donors, and that assumption may not be true. The classifier was reported to diagnose cytomegalovirus status with high specificity and sensitivity in both the original cohort and the validation cohort. A later genetic analysis reported fewer N-insertions in productive TCRs among donors in an Asian-associated ancestry cluster than the roughly 690-donor mean. A later analysis reported that several top co-occurrence clusters appeared linked to parvovirus B19, influenza, CMV and Epstein-Barr virus. Some IMGT-functional V segments, including TRBV6-2 and TRBV6-3, could not be distinguished by the 87-base-pair reads and were therefore excluded. An association between a missense DCLRE1C variant and V-gene and J-gene trimming of TCR beta chains was found in a later genetic analysis and replicated in an independent cohort. In a later analysis, some 18,000 TCR beta sequences were associated with specific HLA alleles at a false discovery rate of 0.05. HLA typing was unavailable for some donors at each locus, so association tests used only the typed subset. Because counts were too low, roughly 17 rarely observed V segments, including chromosome 9 orphons, were left out of the earlier analysis of 587 of the donors. It was suggested by the authors that the approach could potentially be generalized to other disease states and immunological phenotypes. The study gave a list of under 200 TCR beta chains associated with cytomegalovirus. A later analysis found that HLA-associated TCR beta chains were more clonally expanded and had lower generation probabilities than equally common non-associated chains. In vitro tests confirmed that a few of the cytomegalovirus-associated TCR beta chains recognize cytomegalovirus antigens. In a later analysis, TCR association rates were found to vary across HLA loci, with the most associated TCRs seen for DRB1 alleles and the fewest for HLA-C alleles. In a later analysis, most CMV-associated TCR beta chains were found to appear HLA-restricted, with HLA associations seemingly driven largely by CMV exposure.

Trimming takes 1 base off V and 1 base off J; junction bases not matched to a gene: 16. CDR3 length: 18 amino acids, cysteine to phenylalanine. Here the CDR3 DNA is all that survives: 54 bases in frame from base 1. The germline V gene (reference sequence) sets CDR1 to GTSNPN and CDR2 to SVGIG. The cohort consisted of approximately 670 healthy bone marrow donors. At the time of sampling, all cohort members were nominally healthy, though unrecorded immune exposures were likely present. The donor was CMV seronegative and belonged to the group of more than 300 seronegative cohort members. A peripheral blood sample was provided by each donor, and peripheral blood mononuclear cells were used for TCR beta sequencing. The Qiagen DNeasy Blood Extraction Kit was used to extract genomic DNA from the blood cell samples. The receptor library was made with the immunoSEQ multiplex PCR assay. For the multiplex PCR, a mixture combining 60 forward primers for TCR Vbeta segments and 13 reverse primers for TCR Jbeta segments was used. A multiplex PCR assay on genomic DNA amplified the CDR3 region of rearranged TCR beta genes. The amplified TCR beta libraries were sequenced on the Illumina HiSeq System as 87-base-pair reads. Per the original workflow: In a later analysis, tens of millions of unique TCR beta chains were counted across the roughly 610 repertoires, and about 9.9 million of these chains were shared by at least two donors. To remove PCR and sequencing errors, raw reads were error-corrected and collapsed into unique sequences using a nearest-neighbor algorithm that merged closely related sequences. Alignment of CDR3 sequences to IMGT reference sequences was used to assign V, D and J gene segments. For a sequence to be retained, at least a six-nucleotide match to both a V gene segment and a J gene segment was required. Rearrangements were called productive when the CDR3 lacked stop codons and stayed in frame with V and J; all others were non-productive. CDR3 was defined according to IMGT convention as the region running from the second conserved V-encoded cysteine to the conserved J-encoded phenylalanine. Sequences without an unambiguous match to a single V gene segment were excluded from the earlier analysis of a few hundred of the donors. An earlier analysis of around 600 of the donors classified V segments as functional when productive rearrangements were above 56.7% and as segregating when the standard deviation between donors was above 5%. A statistical classification framework was built for diagnosing cytomegalovirus status from the catalog of TCR beta chain sequences. In a later analysis, TCR nucleotide sequences were compared against IMGT/GENE-DB human TR gene sequences so that V and J genes could be assigned. Using the TCRdist pipeline, a later analysis assigned CDR3 sequences along with most-parsimonious VDJ recombination scenarios. In a later analysis, every TCR beta chain was defined by the combination of its CDR3 amino acid sequence and its V-gene family, and reads without a unique V-gene family were dropped. A later analysis removed 592 highly shared, low-generation-probability nucleotide sequences to deal with suspected cross-contamination and a sequencing artifact. In a later analysis, a clonal expansion index was calculated for each public chain from normalized within-repertoire ranks of inferred template counts. In a later analysis, generation probabilities were computed with a VDJ recombination model fitted to out-of-frame rearrangements, and the resulting probabilities were checked against IGoR. In a later analysis, TCR-TCR, TCR-HLA and TCR-CMV co-occurrence was scored with hypergeometric tests, and a repertoire-size bias correction was applied to TCR pairs. To estimate false discovery rates, a later analysis permuted the HLA or CMV assignments 20 times. In a later analysis, co-occurring TCRs were grouped using DBSCAN, and TCRdist sequence similarity was added for clustering within HLA-allele-positive subsets. Repertoires with fewer than 30,000 or more than 120,000 public chains were left out of co-occurrence clustering, as were five repertoires with anomalous nucleotide sharing. This immuneACCESS table, as held by TCRdb, lists in-frame sequences with V and J called but not all clones. Of the missing ones, under half trace to an unresolved V gene in checked studies; the others have no known cause. That table gives V, J and clone size, and the DNA gave D and trimming. The sample table holds approximately 150,000 clones, of which roughly 82% were seen once. The ten largest clones add up to 3% to 4% of the sample.

The receptor was isolated from a male donor in good health and CMV-seronegative. Sample: PBMCs. The chain links TRBV30 with TRBJ2-7; 7 central bases correspond to TRBD2. This receptor carries the CDR3 CAWSGPGPWSGTSYEQYF. The DNA sequence is TGTGCCTGGAGTGGGCCAGGGCCCTGGAGCGGGACTTCCTACGAGCAGTACTTC.